The 19 T cell receptor beta chains below all came from one sample that was sequenced in a study of T cells after yellow fever vaccination. TCRdb re-analysed the 5' RACE reads in MiXCR, keeping a single row per CDR3 protein. The sample carries 95,000 to 150,000 distinct CDR3 sequences, 7.4% recorded once. Source: CD4+ T cells sorted from PBMCs, taken more than 8 days after the first yellow fever vaccination. The receptors were gathered from a man between 18 and 35 years old who received the YFV17D yellow fever vaccine.

Written as DNA, the CDR3 is TGCAGTGCCCGTGCTAAGGACAGTCTCCACTATGGCTACACCTTC. This codes for CSARAKDSLHYGYTF. The chain carries TRBV20-1 and TRBJ1-2; D is perhaps TRBD1 (6 bases). Germline loops: CDR1 DFQATT, CDR2 SNEGSKA (reference sequence). Trimming took 6 bases from V and 3 from J, leaving 20 bases between them. The CDR3 is 15 amino acids.

This clonotype has ten or more counts. The chain carries TRBV12-3 or TRBV12-4 and TRBJ2-5; D unclear. V was trimmed by 3 bases and J by 2 bases, leaving 13 bases between them. The CDR3 is 15 amino acids. The CDR3 sequence: CASSFFSVRQETQYF. In DNA form, the CDR3 reads TGTGCCAGCAGTTTTTTCTCGGTGAGACAAGAGACCCAGTACTTC.

This clonotype was observed a few times. The chain uses TRBV5-4 and TRBJ2-7, with 7 bases that match TRBD2. Germline V lookup: CDR1 SGHNT, CDR2 YYREEE (reference sequence). The CDR3 loop spans 13 amino acids. After removal of 4 bases from V and 2 bases from J, the junction contained 3 bases not matched to a gene. The CDR3 region is CASSPGTTYEQYF. CDR3 in DNA: TGTGCCAGCAGCCCGGGGACTACCTACGAGCAGTACTTC.

To note about this clonotype: A junction end diverges from the germline sequence, so it may reflect a read error. The chain has TRBV5-5 and TRBJ1-1, with D uncertain. This CDR3 region has 14 residues. CDR1 and CDR2 from the germline V gene are SGHKS and YYEKEE (reference sequence). The CDR3 protein is CTSSLAGEGTEAFF. Written as DNA, the CDR3 is TGTACCAGCAGCTTGGCCGGGGAAGGGACTGAAGCTTTCTTT.

This clonotype appeared many times. The chain is built from TRBV4-3 and TRBJ2-2; D is uncertain. CDR1 and CDR2 (germline): LGHNA, YSLEER. The V end lost 4 bases, the J end lost 2 bases, and 8 bases lay between the germline ends. This CDR3 has 14 amino acids. The CDR3: CASSRMDNTGELFF. Written as DNA, the CDR3 is TGCGCCAGCAGCCGCATGGACAACACCGGGGAGCTGTTTTTT.

The table lists this clonotype with many counts. V and J are TRBV12-3 or TRBV12-4 and TRBJ1-4; D gene unclear. V was clipped by 5 bases and J by 4 bases, with 11 bases between them. The CDR3 consists of 14 residues. CDR3 in amino acids: CASSPRAINEKLFF. The CDR3 DNA is TGTGCCAGCAGTCCCCGGGCGATTAATGAAAAACTGTTTTTT.

The sample holds many counts of this clonotype. DNA for the CDR3: TGTGCCAGCAGCCGCATGAACACTGAAGCTTTCTTT. Protein sequence: CASSRMNTEAFF. This chain joins TRBV9 and TRBJ1-1; D is unclear. Trimming left V 4 bases short and J 0 bases short, with 4 bases between. Per the germline V gene, CDR1 is SGDLS and CDR2 is YYNGEE. The CDR3 sequence is 12 residues long.

The table lists this clonotype with many counts. This chain joins TRBV5-1 and TRBJ1-2; D ambiguous. Germline values: CDR1 SGHRS, CDR2 YFSETQ. The CDR3 loop spans 14 amino acids. V was clipped by 1 base and J by 2 bases, with 9 bases between them. The CDR3 is CASSLTEANYGYTF. CDR3 nucleotides: TGCGCCAGCAGCTTGACAGAAGCCAACTATGGCTACACCTTC. The full variable domain, with the rest looked up from reference TRBV5-1 and TRBJ1-2, is KAGVTQTPRYLIKTRGQQVTLSCSPISGHRSVSWYQQTPGQGLQFLFEYFSETQRNKGNFPGRFSGRQFSNSRSEMNVSTLELGDSALYLCASSLTEANYGYTFGSGTRLTVV.

This clonotype was seen ten or more times. The chain links TRBV20-1 to TRBJ1-2; the match to TRBD1 covers 8 bases. V shed 2 bases, J shed 5 bases, and the junction held 4 bases outside the gene matches. The CDR3 totals 13 residues. The germline V gene has CDR1 DFQATT and CDR2 SNEGSKA (reference sequence). The CDR3 DNA reads TGCAGTGCTAGACAGGGGGCCATATATGGCTACACCTTC. It codes for CSARQGAIYGYTF.

At least ten counts were recorded for this clonotype. The CDR3 here is CATSDGTGAIYNEQFF. As DNA, the CDR3 is TGTGCCACCAGTGATGGGACGGGGGCCATATACAATGAGCAGTTCTTC. The V gene is TRBV24-1, the J gene TRBJ2-1, with D perhaps given as TRBD1 or TRBD2 (6 bases each). CDR1 is KGHDR, CDR2 SFDVKD, per germline. The CDR3 runs to 16 residues. The V gene lost 3 bases and the J gene lost 4 bases, with 15 bases spanning the gap.

This clonotype was found many times. The chain employs TRBV6-2 or TRBV6-3 and TRBJ2-7, with 7 bases identical to TRBD2. The CDR3 loop spans 16 amino acids. The germline V gene has CDR1 MNHEY and CDR2 SVGEGT. V dropped 8 bases and J dropped 6; count of bases not matched to a gene: 19. CDR3 protein: CASGRAGHGFVSEQYV. The CDR3 region has the DNA TGTGCCAGCGGGAGGGCAGGACATGGTTTTGTGTCCGAGCAGTACGTC.

The J gene is TRBJ1-5, the V gene TRBV19; D gene uncertain. V was pared by 4 bases and J by 2 bases, with 12 bases between. This CDR3 region has 15 residues. Germline CDR1 LNHDA, CDR2 SQIVND (reference sequence). The DNA of the CDR3 is TGTGCCAGTAGTACAGGAGTAAGCGGCAATCAGCCCCAGCATTTT. Its protein is CASSTGVSGNQPQHF.

This clonotype was counted at least ten times. The chain combines TRBV2 with TRBJ2-7, with a weak D call TRBD1 (6 bases). The V gene lost 7 bases and the J gene lost 5 bases, with 18 bases spanning the gap. CDR3 length: 14 residues. Germline CDR1 is SNHLY and CDR2 is FYNNEI. The CDR3 nucleotides are TGTGCCAGCACCCTTGACAGGACGCCCGACGAGCAGTACGTC. Amino acids: CASTLDRTPDEQYV.

This clonotype was observed at least ten times. The chain links TRBV5-6 to TRBJ2-6; D perhaps matches TRBD1 (6 bases). Trimming left V 3 bases short and J 1 base short, with 14 bases between. The CDR3 runs 17 residues. Germline CDR1 and CDR2: SGHDT and YYEEEE. CDR3 protein: CASSWRRGNSGANVLTF. CDR3 in DNA: TGTGCCAGCAGCTGGCGCAGGGGAAATTCTGGGGCCAACGTCCTGACTTTC.

Many counts were recorded for this clonotype. V usage is TRBV24-1 and J usage is TRBJ2-3; D not certain. Germline lookup yields CDR1 KGHDR and CDR2 SFDVKD. CDR3 length equals 15 residues. The germline V and J ends were trimmed by 2 bases and 1 base, with 9 bases remaining between them. This CDR3 is CATSDYYLGTDTQYF. CDR3 bases: TGTGCCACCAGTGATTATTATCTGGGCACAGATACGCAGTATTTT.

This clonotype was seen many times. The genes are TRBV6-5 and TRBJ1-4, with 7 nucleotides matching TRBD1. The CDR3 is made up of 17 amino acids. Germline V gene data show CDR1 as MNHEY and CDR2 as SVGAGI. Trimming cost V 5 bases and J 0 bases; bases outside gene matches: 9. The CDR3 reads CASSLAGTDATNEKLFF. The DNA for the CDR3 is TGTGCCAGCAGTCTCGCCGGGACAGACGCAACTAATGAAAAACTGTTTTTT.

This clonotype was counted ten times or more. V and J are TRBV10-3 and TRBJ1-5, with 8 bases matching TRBD1. Trimming cost V 2 bases and J 4 bases; bases outside gene matches: 4. CDR1 ENHRY and CDR2 SYGVKD come from the germline V gene. This CDR3 has 15 amino acids. The CDR3: CAISEPGQDNQPQHF. The CDR3, as DNA: TGTGCCATCAGTGAGCCGGGACAGGATAATCAGCCCCAGCATTTT.

The table lists this clonotype with many counts. The rearrangement uses TRBV11-2 and TRBJ1-1; D is undetermined. Germline V gives CDR1 SGHAT, CDR2 FQNNGV. The CDR3 totals 11 residues. The V gene lost 2 bases and the J gene lost 8 bases, with 6 bases spanning the gap. In DNA, the CDR3 is TGTGCCAGCAGCTTATACGGGGAAGCTTTCTTT. Amino acid sequence: CASSLYGEAFF. Using reference TRBV11-2 and TRBJ1-1 for the parts outside the CDR3, the full variable domain is EAGVAQSPRYKIIEKRQSVAFWCNPISGHATLYWYQQILGQGPKLLIQFQNNGVVDDSQLPKDRFSAERLKGVDSTLKIQPAKLEDSAVYLCASSLYGEAFFGQGTRLTVV.

Many counts were recorded for this clonotype. The V call is TRBV4-1, the J call TRBJ2-3, with 9 bases fitting TRBD2. V was pared by 4 bases and J by 1 base, with 12 bases of the junction left unmatched. This CDR3 is 18 amino acids long. Germline V CDR1 and CDR2: MGHRA, YSYEKL. The CDR3: CASSPPGKASGGTDTQYF. The CDR3 coding sequence is TGCGCCAGCAGCCCCCCGGGGAAGGCTAGCGGGGGCACAGATACGCAGTATTTT.